These 23 T cell receptor beta chains were sequenced from one sample in a study of shared clonotypes between healthy human individuals (dated by TCRdb to 2020 to 2021). Libraries were made using the immunoSEQ multiplex PCR assay. Sourced from immuneACCESS, this table was stored by TCRdb with only in-frame sequences that have V and J called. A share of the clones is absent; for the studies checked, an unresolved V gene accounts for under half, and the remainder has no known explanation. Within this sample are 2 million to 3 million clones, with roughly 93% of them counted one time only. Together, the top ten hold 0.36% of the sample. The sample taken for sequencing was naive CD4+ T cells from PBMCs. This sample's cell subset or site label indicates: CD45RA+ positively selected. The receptor source for this set is a man younger than 35 in good health. Some clones in this sample may be carry-over from other donors' samples.

V and J are TRBV5-6 and TRBJ2-1, with D possibly matching TRBD2 (6 bases). This CDR3 comprises 15 residues. The V end was cut by 0 bases, the J end by 5 bases, with 12 bases between. CDR1 SGHDT and CDR2 YYEEEE come from the germline V gene. The CDR3 DNA follows: TGTGCCAGCAGCTTGGCCCGGAGGGGTCACAATGAGCAGTTCTTC. The encoded protein is CASSLARRGHNEQFF.

This chain uses TRBV18 with TRBJ1-2; unclear D gene. The CDR3 is 12 amino acids. V was shortened by 1 base and J by 5 bases, with 5 bases between the two germline ends. In germline, CDR1 is KGHSH, CDR2 LQKENI. The CDR3 reads CASSPQTYGYTF. The CDR3 region has the DNA TGTGCCAGCTCACCACAGACATATGGCTACACCTTC.

V is TRBV28 and J is TRBJ2-7, with D maybe TRBD1 (5 bases). CDR1 is MDHEN and CDR2 is SYDVKM in the germline V gene. V was clipped by 6 bases and J by 6 bases, with 12 bases between them. The CDR3 is made up of 12 amino acids. CDR3 region: CASRQGIGEQYF. The CDR3 region has the DNA TGTGCCAGCAGGCAGGGTATCGGCGAGCAGTACTTC.

The chain links TRBV7-2 to TRBJ2-3, with TRBD1 matching over 9 bases. V was clipped by 5 bases and J by 2 bases; unmatched bases: 5. In germline, CDR1 is SGHTA, CDR2 FQGNSA. CDR3 length: 15 amino acids. The CDR3 is CASSADRGPTDTQYF. For the CDR3, the DNA is TGTGCCAGCAGCGCGGACAGGGGACCCACAGATACGCAGTATTTT. The variable domain in full, completed from reference TRBV7-2 and TRBJ2-3, reads GAGVSQSPSNKVTEKGKDVELRCDPISGHTALYWYRQSLGQGLEFLIYFQGNSAPDKSGLPSDRFSAERTGGSVSTLTIQRTQQEDSAVYLCASSADRGPTDTQYFGPGTRLTVL.

This chain uses TRBV29-1 with TRBJ2-3; D is unresolved. The CDR3 totals 14 residues. The V and J ends lost 0 bases and 5 bases respectively, with 12 bases between them. Germline V gene lookup returns CDR1 SQVTM and CDR2 ANQGSEA. The CDR3 loop reads CSVEEWTAGDTQYF. In DNA form, the CDR3 reads TGCAGCGTTGAAGAGTGGACCGCCGGAGATACGCAGTATTTT.

This chain links TRBV11-2 with TRBJ2-1; tentatively, D is TRBD2 (6 bases). Germline CDR1 and CDR2: SGHAT and FQNNGV. V was clipped by 2 bases and J by 3 bases, with 17 bases between them. CDR3 size: 17 residues. The CDR3 sequence is CASSLRPGGTYYNEQFF. The CDR3, as DNA: TGTGCCAGCAGCTTACGGCCCGGCGGGACTTACTACAATGAGCAGTTCTTC.

The J gene is TRBJ1-5, the V gene TRBV7-9, with a weak D call TRBD1 (5 bases). The CDR3 has 15 residues. The germline gives CDR1 SEHNR, CDR2 FQNEAQ (reference sequence). The ends were cut back, 1 base at V and 7 bases at J, with 14 bases in the middle. CDR3 DNA: TGTGCCAGCAGCTTAGAGGCAGGGCTAGGGCAGCCCCAGCATTTT. Its protein product is CASSLEAGLGQPQHF. Using reference TRBV7-9 and TRBJ1-5 for the parts outside the CDR3, the full variable domain is DTGVSQNPRHKITKRGQNVTFRCDPISEHNRLYWYRQTLGQGPEFLTYFQNEAQLEKSRLLSDRFSAERPKGSFSTLEIQRTEQGDSAMYLCASSLEAGLGQPQHFGDGTRLSIL.

The V call is TRBV7-9, the J call TRBJ2-7; 7 bases line up with TRBD2. J gave up 5 bases and V 7 bases, and 14 bases lay outside the gene matches. The CDR3 is 15 residues long. The germline CDR1 and CDR2 sequences are SEHNR and FQNEAQ (reference sequence). CDR3 sequence (DNA): TGTGCCAGCACCTGGGGGAGGGGAGTGAATAACGAGCAGTACTTC. Translated: CASTWGRGVNNEQYF.

The V call is TRBV5-1, the J call TRBJ2-2; D might be TRBD2 (5 bases). This CDR3 is 16 amino acids long. Between the trimmed V and J ends, which lost 0 bases and 3 bases, there was a span of 12 bases. Germline V gene lookup returns CDR1 SGHRS and CDR2 YFSETQ. The CDR3 is CASSLARVGDTGELFF. CDR3 bases: TGCGCCAGCAGCTTGGCCCGGGTCGGGGACACCGGGGAGCTGTTTTTT.

About this clone itself: Other DNA sequences in this specimen translate into the identical CDR3. The V and J genes are TRBV6-1 and TRBJ1-5; a possible D gene is TRBD1 (6 bases). Between the trimmed V and J ends, which lost 5 bases and 4 bases, there was a span of 9 bases. Germline lookup yields CDR1 MNHNS and CDR2 SASEGT. The CDR3 has 13 amino acids. Here the CDR3 reads CASSLQGNQPQHF. CDR3 sequence (DNA): TGTGCCAGCAGTTTACAGGGAAATCAGCCCCAGCATTTT.

This chain joins TRBV4-1 and TRBJ2-5; 8 nucleotides agree with TRBD2. The CDR3 loop spans 16 amino acids. Germline V gene lookup returns CDR1 MGHRA and CDR2 YSYEKL. The V and J ends lost 7 bases and 4 bases, in that order; junction bases with no gene match: 14. CDR3 sequence (DNA): TGCGCCAGCACCCCCTATGTGTCTAGCGGGCGAGAGACCCAGTACTTC. As protein: CASTPYVSSGRETQYF.

With respect to this clone: Other DNA sequences within the sample encode an identical CDR3. The chain is built from TRBV7-2 and TRBJ2-1; D gene uncertain. Germline values: CDR1 SGHTA, CDR2 FQGNSA. This CDR3 has 12 amino acids. Trimming shortened V by 1 base and J by 6 bases, and 4 bases separated the two germline ends. As DNA, the CDR3 is TGTGCCAGCAGCTTAGTGGGCAATGAGCAGTTCTTC. Its protein is CASSLVGNEQFF.

V usage is TRBV9 and J usage is TRBJ2-5; perhaps D is TRBD1 or TRBD2 (6 bases each). This CDR3 is built from 14 residues. Germline CDR1 SGDLS, CDR2 YYNGEE. Deletions cut 2 bases from V and 7 bases from J, with 15 bases between. The CDR3 reads CASSVGGVEGTQYF. DNA for the CDR3: TGTGCCAGCAGCGTGGGGGGCGTGGAGGGGACCCAGTACTTC. The full variable domain, rest sourced from reference TRBV9 and TRBJ2-5, is DSGVTQTPKHLITATGQRVTLRCSPRSGDLSVYWYQQSLDQGLQFLIQYYNGEERAKGNILERFSAQQFPDLHSELNLSSLELGDSALYFCASSVGGVEGTQYFGPGTRLLVL.

The chain couples TRBV6-1 to TRBJ2-3; D remains ambiguous. Germline V gene data show CDR1 as MNHNS and CDR2 as SASEGT. V dropped 7 bases and J dropped 1 base, with 6 bases sitting between them. The CDR3 extends over 12 amino acids. CDR3 bases: TGTGCCAGCACCCCTGGCACAGATACGCAGTATTTT. It is translated as CASTPGTDTQYF.

The V and J genes are TRBV28 and TRBJ2-7, with D possibly TRBD1 on 5 matching bases. This CDR3 contains 14 residues. CDR1 and CDR2 from the germline V gene are MDHEN and SYDVKM. V gave up 5 bases and J gave up 3 bases, with 14 bases separating them. CDR3 protein: CASSPRATYYEQYF. CDR3 DNA sequence: TGTGCCAGCAGTCCCAGGGCCACATACTACGAGCAGTACTTC. The entire variable domain, with the rest obtained from reference TRBV28 and TRBJ2-7, is as follows: DVKVTQSSRYLVKRTGEKVFLECVQDMDHENMFWYRQDPGLGLRLIYFSYDVKMKEKGDIPEGYSVSREKKERFSLILESASTNQTSMYLCASSPRATYYEQYFGPGTRLTVT.

The chain uses TRBV18 and TRBJ2-6; D possibly corresponds to TRBD1 (6 bases). The V gene's germline CDR1 is KGHSH and CDR2 LQKENI. V was shortened by 1 base and J by 1 base, with 14 bases between the two germline ends. This CDR3 has 18 amino acids. Here the CDR3 reads CASSPLRQASSGANVLTF. The CDR3 DNA reads as TGTGCCAGCTCACCACTGCGACAGGCTTCATCTGGGGCCAACGTCCTGACTTTC.

The count of this clone is one. The CDR3 DNA reads TGTGCCTGGAGCCCGAATAATTCACCCCTCCACTTT. It translates to CAWSPNNSPLHF. The gene calls are TRBV30 and TRBJ1-6; D uncertain. Between the trimmed V and J ends, which lost 3 bases and 5 bases, there was a span of 5 bases. The CDR3 has 12 amino acids. Germline V gene lookup returns CDR1 GTSNPN and CDR2 SVGIG (reference sequence).

The chain has TRBV5-1 and TRBJ1-1, with TRBD1 as a possible D gene (6 bases). The CDR3 extends over 16 amino acids. Trimming pared 4 bases from V and 1 base from J, leaving 17 bases between. Per the germline V gene, CDR1 is SGHRS and CDR2 is YFSETQ. CDR3 sequence: CASSPYPGAGNTEAFF. In nucleotides, the CDR3 is TGCGCCAGCAGCCCCTATCCGGGGGCTGGGAACACTGAAGCTTTCTTT.

Note on this clone: The same CDR3 is also encoded by other DNA sequences in this sample. V is TRBV18 and J is TRBJ1-5; weak D call: TRBD1 (5 bases). Germline-derived CDR1 and CDR2 are KGHSH and LQKENI. The CDR3 runs to 13 residues. The V end lost 4 bases, the J end lost 4 bases, and 8 bases lay between the germline ends. CDR3 in amino acids: CASSRDGNQPQHF. The CDR3 nucleotides read TGTGCCAGCTCACGGGACGGGAATCAGCCCCAGCATTTT.

The chain couples TRBV2 to TRBJ2-7; tentatively, D is TRBD2 (6 bases). Trimming took 7 bases from V and 5 from J, leaving 15 bases between them. Looked up from germline, CDR1 is SNHLY and CDR2 is FYNNEI. The CDR3 totals 13 residues. The CDR3 spells CASIFREAHEQYF. CDR3 in DNA: TGTGCCAGCATTTTCAGGGAGGCCCACGAGCAGTACTTC.

The J gene is TRBJ2-4, the V gene TRBV2; D may be TRBD1 or TRBD2 (5 bases each). Per germline, CDR1 SNHLY and CDR2 FYNNEI. The V end lost 8 bases, the J end lost 7 bases, and 15 bases lay between the germline ends. The CDR3 consists of 13 residues. CDR3 in amino acids: CASQRGVSNIQYF. The CDR3 DNA reads as TGTGCCAGCCAGAGAGGGGTTTCGAACATTCAGTACTTC.

The genes are TRBV5-1 and TRBJ1-1, with unresolved D. CDR1 SGHRS and CDR2 YFSETQ come from the germline V gene. The CDR3 consists of 14 residues. Trimming cost V 4 bases and J 0 bases, with 10 bases left between them. Here the CDR3 DNA reads TGCGCCAGCAGCATAAACGGGATGAACACTGAAGCTTTCTTT. This gives the protein CASSINGMNTEAFF.

This rearrangement joins TRBV6-6 to TRBJ1-1; no clear D gene. CDR3 length: 14 residues. V gave up 1 base and J gave up 8 bases, with 14 bases separating them. Germline CDR1 and CDR2: MNHNY and SVGAGI (reference sequence). The CDR3, as DNA: TGTGCCAGCAGTTACTTTTCCGGGAGCTCAGAAGCTTTCTTT. Its protein product is CASSYFSGSSEAFF.